This T cell receptor beta chain was identified during a study of PD-L1 blockade in urothelial cancer. Turning to the study itself: Male sex and bladder-origin urothelial cancer characterized about 85% of the roughly 29 patients. The authors examined blood 3 weeks (second dose) and 6 weeks after treatment start. Between 0 and 3 chemotherapy regimens preceded treatment for each patient.

The germline V gene encodes CDR1 GTSNPN and CDR2 SVGIG (reference sequence). Trimming pared 1 base from V and 0 bases from J, leaving 7 bases between. The CDR3 loop spans 15 amino acids. This clone showed up just a few times. The data were produced by immunoSEQ multiplex PCR, yet TCRdb's version contains in-frame clones alone and is incomplete. The sample has some 45,000 clones, 65% to 85% seen once. The sample's time point: pretreatment peripheral blood. Patients yielded 1 to 8 samples each, pretreatment and on-treatment. This specimen consisted of PBMCs, obtained around atezolizumab (anti-PD-L1) treatment. The sequence was collected from a man aged 60-69 years with urothelial cancer. The gene calls are TRBV30 and TRBJ2-6; D remains unclear. The DNA for the CDR3 is TGTGCCTGGAGTGAGAAGCTCTCTGGGGCCAACGTCCTGACTTTC. Residues: CAWSEKLSGANVLTF. The full variable domain, rest sourced from reference TRBV30 and TRBJ2-6, is SQTIHQWPATLVQPVGSPLSLECTVEGTSNPNLYWYRQAAGRGLQLLFYSVGIGQISSEVPQNLSASRPQDRQFILSSKKLLLSDSGFYLCAWSEKLSGANVLTFGAGSRLTVL.